These 25 T cell receptor beta chains were all obtained from the same sample, sequenced in a study of cytomegalovirus exposure and HLA in healthy donors. 13 Jbeta primers and 60 Vbeta primers were used for the PCR. Only in-frame clones appear in the TCRdb table, and some are missing; sequencing was by immunoSEQ multiplex PCR. The sample contains some 110,000 clones, approximately 11% of which appear only once. What was sequenced was PBMCs. The receptors were sampled from a man in his forties or fifties in good health and CMV-seropositive.

The CDR3 region has the DNA TGTGCCACTCCGGGACAGGGCTCTGGCGGGGAGCTGTTTTTT. It translates to CATPGQGSGGELFF. The chain combines TRBV19 with TRBJ2-2, with TRBD1 identical over 9 bases. CDR1 LNHDA and CDR2 SQIVND come from the germline V gene (reference sequence). V was pared by 10 bases and J by 7 bases, with 10 bases of the junction left unmatched. The CDR3 spans 14 residues.

This clone was seen only a few times. The chain is built from TRBV4-2 and TRBJ2-3; 8 positions match TRBD2. Trimming cost V 4 bases and J 0 bases; bases outside gene matches: 6. The CDR3 extends over 16 amino acids. The germline V gene has CDR1 LGHNA and CDR2 YNFKEQ. The CDR3 region is CASSLRTSGSTDTQYF. DNA of the CDR3: TGTGCCAGCAGCCTCCGAACTAGCGGAAGCACAGATACGCAGTATTTT.

DNA of the CDR3: TGTGCCAGCAGTCCCATAGCGGGAGCCACCGGGGAGCTGTTTTTT. This sequence encodes CASSPIAGATGELFF. The rearrangement uses TRBV27 and TRBJ2-2; 9 nucleotides line up with TRBD2. Trimming removed 5 bases from V and 4 bases from J; junction bases left unmatched: 5. The CDR3 contains 15 residues. The germline gives CDR1 MNHEY, CDR2 SMNVEV (reference sequence).

J is TRBJ1-5 and V is TRBV19; a possible D gene is TRBD1 (5 bases). CDR3 size: 15 residues. The V and J ends lost 3 bases and 2 bases respectively, with 11 bases between them. CDR1 and CDR2 (germline): LNHDA, SQIVND (reference sequence). The CDR3 region is CASSIAGVGNQPQHF. In DNA, the CDR3 is TGTGCCAGTAGTATTGCGGGGGTGGGCAATCAGCCCCAGCATTTT. The full variable domain, with the rest looked up from reference TRBV19 and TRBJ1-5, is DGGITQSPKYLFRKEGQNVTLSCEQNLNHDAMYWYRQDPGQGLRLIYYSQIVNDFQKGDIAEGYSVSREKKESFPLTVTSAQKNPTAFYLCASSIAGVGNQPQHFGDGTRLSIL.

The gene calls are TRBV7-3 and TRBJ1-1; TRBD1 is a possible D gene (5 bases). The CDR3 extends over 14 amino acids. V lost 1 base and J lost 2, with 8 bases in between. Germline V lookup: CDR1 SGHTA, CDR2 FQGTGA. The CDR3 reads CASSLRGVNTEAFF. The CDR3 DNA reads as TGTGCCAGCAGCTTAAGGGGGGTTAACACTGAAGCTTTCTTT.

This clone turned up a few times. V is TRBV30 and J is TRBJ1-5; maybe TRBD1 (5 bases). Germline assignment: CDR1 GTSNPN and CDR2 SVGIG (reference sequence). The CDR3 spans 15 residues. V was clipped by 1 base and J by 3 bases, with 13 bases between them. The CDR3 DNA sequence: TGTGCCTGGAGTGGGGGGGGGACGGTCAATCAGCCCCAGCATTTT. Residues: CAWSGGGTVNQPQHF.

The rearrangement joins TRBV14 to TRBJ1-1; no clear D gene. Germline loops: CDR1 SGHDN, CDR2 FVKESK. This CDR3 comprises 13 residues. Trimming removed 8 bases from V and 1 base from J, with 11 bases in between. The CDR3 region has the DNA TGTGCCAGCCGGGGAGCCTCGAACACTGAAGCTTTCTTT. Its translation is CASRGASNTEAFF.

This clone was detected a few times. V usage is TRBV5-1 and J usage is TRBJ2-3, with 8 bases identical to TRBD2. The V and J ends lost 0 bases and 1 base, in that order; junction bases with no gene match: 4. Germline-derived CDR1 and CDR2 are SGHRS and YFSETQ. The CDR3 has 16 amino acids. DNA for the CDR3: TGCGCCAGCAGCTTGGCCGGGGGGGCCGGCACAGATACGCAGTATTTT. Translated: CASSLAGGAGTDTQYF.

This chain's CDR3 is CASSVLQVPYEQYF. The CDR3 nucleotides are TGTGCCAGCAGCGTACTACAGGTTCCCTACGAGCAGTACTTC. The chain has TRBV9 and TRBJ2-7; tentatively, D is TRBD1 (5 bases). Trimming removed 1 base from V and 2 bases from J, with 10 bases in between. The CDR3 sequence is 14 residues long. CDR1 is SGDLS and CDR2 is YYNGEE in the germline V gene.

This chain joins TRBV10-3 and TRBJ2-1, with 10 nucleotides matching TRBD1. Unmatched junction bases numbered 7, after V lost 7 bases and J lost 4 bases. Looked up from germline, CDR1 is ENHRY and CDR2 is SYGVKD. The CDR3 runs to 15 residues. As DNA, the CDR3 is TGTGCCATCACGGGGACAGGGGAAGGTTACAATGAGCAGTTCTTC. The encoded protein is CAITGTGEGYNEQFF.

This clone was seen more than once but under ten times. The chain links TRBV11-3 to TRBJ2-2; D may be TRBD2 (5 bases). The V gene's germline CDR1 is SGHNT and CDR2 YENEEA. CDR3 size: 12 residues. With 4 bases removed from V and 7 bases from J, the gap between germline ends came to 7 bases. This chain's CDR3 is CASSSRDGELFF. For the CDR3, the DNA is TGTGCCAGCAGCTCACGGGACGGGGAGCTGTTTTTT.

In its sample, this clone was seen a few times. V and J are TRBV7-8 and TRBJ2-7, with 11 bases aligning to TRBD1. Trimming removed 5 bases from V and 4 bases from J; junction bases left unmatched: 4. Germline values: CDR1 SGHVS, CDR2 FQNEAQ. This CDR3 spans 14 amino acids. CDR3 protein: CASSPWDRGYEQYF. The CDR3 DNA sequence: TGTGCCAGCAGCCCCTGGGACAGGGGGTACGAGCAGTACTTC.

The rearrangement links TRBV7-9 to TRBJ2-7, with 9 bases aligning to TRBD2. The V gene end was trimmed by 0 bases and the J gene end by 0 bases; junction bases not matched to a gene: 6. The V gene's germline CDR1 is SEHNR and CDR2 FQNEAQ (reference sequence). This CDR3 has 17 residues. This CDR3 reads CASSLASSGMYSYEQYF. Here the CDR3 DNA reads TGTGCCAGCAGCTTAGCGTCTAGCGGGATGTACTCCTACGAGCAGTACTTC.

This clone was seen a few times. The chain joins TRBV7-9 to TRBJ1-4; no firm D call. The CDR3 covers 16 residues. The V gene lost 5 bases and the J gene lost 7 bases, with 20 bases spanning the gap. Germline V gene sequence: CDR1 SEHNR, CDR2 FQNEAQ (reference sequence). The CDR3 loop reads CASSESLSRGSEKLFF. CDR3 in DNA: TGTGCCAGCAGCGAGAGCTTATCCCGAGGAAGTGAAAAACTGTTTTTT.

The chain links TRBV5-5 to TRBJ1-5, with 8 bases lining up with TRBD1. This CDR3 region has 18 residues. The V gene's germline CDR1 is SGHKS and CDR2 YYEKEE (reference sequence). V gave up 1 base and J gave up 3 bases; unmatched junction bases: 12. CDR3 DNA: TGTGCCAGCAGCTTGTATGGGAAGGACAGGGCTTACAATCAGCCCCAGCATTTT. This sequence encodes CASSLYGKDRAYNQPQHF.

Ten or more counts support this clone. The V and J genes are TRBV5-8 and TRBJ1-5, with D perhaps matching TRBD1 (5 bases). This CDR3 is built from 14 residues. Trimming removed 4 bases at V and 7 bases at J, with 15 bases between. Germline loops: CDR1 SGHTS, CDR2 YDEGEE. CDR3 DNA sequence: TGTGCCAGCAGCCCCTGGGGGGTTGGGCAGCCCCAGCATTTT. Amino acid sequence: CASSPWGVGQPQHF.

V and J are TRBV18 and TRBJ2-5; D is perhaps TRBD2 (6 bases). Germline CDR1 and CDR2: KGHSH and LQKENI. CDR3 length equals 15 residues. Deletions cut 6 bases from V and 1 base from J, with 15 bases between. The CDR3 sequence: CASSLLWGVQETQYF. CDR3 in DNA: TGTGCCAGCTCCCTACTCTGGGGGGTCCAAGAGACCCAGTACTTC. The full variable domain, completed using reference TRBV18 and TRBJ2-5, is NAGVMQNPRHLVRRRGQEARLRCSPMKGHSHVYWYRQLPEEGLKFMVYLQKENIIDESGMPKERFSAEFPKEGPSILRIQQVVRGDSAAYFCASSLLWGVQETQYFGPGTRLLVL.

The genes are TRBV7-2 and TRBJ1-2; 8 bases match TRBD1. Per germline, CDR1 SGHTA and CDR2 FQGNSA. This CDR3 is built from 14 residues. V lost 5 bases to trimming and J lost 7 bases; unmatched junction nucleotides: 9. The CDR3 loop reads CASSTGQGTGGYTF. CDR3 nucleotide sequence: TGTGCCAGCAGCACCGGACAGGGTACAGGTGGCTACACCTTC. Filled out from reference TRBV7-2 and TRBJ1-2, the complete variable domain reads GAGVSQSPSNKVTEKGKDVELRCDPISGHTALYWYRQSLGQGLEFLIYFQGNSAPDKSGLPSDRFSAERTGGSVSTLTIQRTQQEDSAVYLCASSTGQGTGGYTFGSGTRLTVV.

This clone turned up a few times. The sample carries other DNA sequences with the same CDR3. The CDR3 region is CASSLTSTDTQYF. The CDR3 DNA reads TGCGCCAGCAGCCTGACTAGCACAGATACGCAGTATTTT. V gene TRBV5-1 combines with J gene TRBJ2-3; D is uncertain. This CDR3 has 13 residues. Germline CDR1 and CDR2: SGHRS and YFSETQ. V was cut by 4 bases and J by 0 bases, with 6 bases left in between. Using reference TRBV5-1 and TRBJ2-3 for the parts outside the CDR3, the full variable domain is KAGVTQTPRYLIKTRGQQVTLSCSPISGHRSVSWYQQTPGQGLQFLFEYFSETQRNKGNFPGRFSGRQFSNSRSEMNVSTLELGDSALYLCASSLTSTDTQYFGPGTRLTVL.

This rearrangement joins TRBV6-5 to TRBJ1-2; 9 bases are shared with TRBD1. V was clipped by 4 bases and J by 4 bases; unmatched bases: 10. The CDR3 runs to 16 residues. Germline assignment: CDR1 MNHEY and CDR2 SVGAGI. CDR3 region: CASSSPRDRAFYGYTF. For the CDR3, the DNA is TGTGCCAGCAGTTCTCCCCGGGACAGGGCGTTCTATGGCTACACCTTC.

This sequence joins TRBV19 and TRBJ1-1; maybe TRBD1 (6 bases). Looked up from germline, CDR1 is LNHDA and CDR2 is SQIVND (reference sequence). This CDR3 has 15 amino acids. Trimming took 5 bases from V and 0 from J, leaving 13 bases between them. The DNA for the CDR3 is TGTGCCAGTAGTCCCCGGACAGCTTTGAACACTGAAGCTTTCTTT. Translating it yields CASSPRTALNTEAFF.

This rearrangement joins TRBV28 to TRBJ2-7; 8 positions agree with TRBD1. The germline V gene encodes CDR1 MDHEN and CDR2 SYDVKM. The CDR3 loop spans 14 amino acids. V gave up 6 bases and J gave up 2 bases; unmatched junction bases: 6. In DNA, the CDR3 is TGTGCCAGCAGCCCTGGACAGGGACCCTACGAGCAGTACTTC. It specifies CASSPGQGPYEQYF.

This clone was observed a handful of times. The chain combines TRBV19 with TRBJ2-1, with a weak D call TRBD2 (6 bases). The CDR3 length is 15 residues. V was shortened by 7 bases and J by 0 bases, with 13 bases between the two germline ends. The germline gives CDR1 LNHDA, CDR2 SQIVND (reference sequence). The CDR3 loop is CASTVTGSSYNEQFF. In DNA, the CDR3 is TGTGCCAGTACCGTGACCGGGAGCTCCTACAATGAGCAGTTCTTC.

The rearrangement links TRBV19 to TRBJ1-5, with D perhaps TRBD1 (5 bases). Germline CDR1 LNHDA, CDR2 SQIVND (reference sequence). This CDR3 contains 13 residues. V was pared by 3 bases and J by 4 bases, with 7 bases between. CDR3 sequence: CASSIGGNQPQHF. The CDR3, as DNA: TGTGCCAGTAGTATCGGGGGGAATCAGCCCCAGCATTTT.

This clone was detected a few times. The rearrangement joins TRBV6-6 to TRBJ2-1, with 15 bases lining up with TRBD2. Germline trimming cut 4 bases from V and 9 bases from J; bases unmatched to any gene: 7. The CDR3 has 16 amino acids. CDR1 and CDR2 (germline): MNHNY, SVGAGI (reference sequence). CDR3: CASSSVGLAGGGEQFF. DNA for the CDR3: TGTGCCAGCAGTTCCGTGGGACTAGCGGGAGGAGGTGAGCAGTTCTTC.